The 17 T cell receptor beta chains below all came from one sample that was sequenced in a study of T cells in Graves' hyperthyroidism and ophthalmopathy. Researchers took RNA transcripts and amplified the TCR beta CDR3 regions from them. The HTBI primer set drove a first-round RT-PCR of the TCR CDR3. TCRdb used MiXCR to reprocess the multiplex PCR reads, holding one entry per CDR3 protein. Altogether some 250,000 distinct CDR3 sequences are present, roughly 15% being singletons, with the ten largest covering about an eighth. Sample: blood. The receptors derive from a woman in her thirties or forties with Graves' hyperthyroidism that later progressed to Graves' ophthalmopathy.

This clonotype was observed at least ten times. The chain carries TRBV29-1 and TRBJ1-1; 7 bases line up with TRBD1. V was pared by 6 bases and J by 1 base, with 5 bases of the junction left unmatched. CDR3 size: 13 residues. CDR1 and CDR2 from the germline V gene are SQVTM and ANQGSEA. The CDR3 reads CSVQRQGNTEAFF. The CDR3 DNA sequence: TGCAGCGTCCAGAGACAGGGGAACACTGAAGCTTTCTTT.

This clonotype was seen at least ten times. This chain joins TRBV7-9 and TRBJ1-6, with D perhaps matching TRBD1 (5 bases). The length of the CDR3 is 15 residues. Germline assignment: CDR1 SEHNR and CDR2 FQNEAQ (reference sequence). The germline V and J ends were trimmed by 1 base and 7 bases, with 11 bases remaining between them. The CDR3 protein is CASSLGGAANSPLHF. The CDR3 DNA reads as TGTGCCAGCAGCTTAGGAGGGGCCGCGAATTCACCCCTCCACTTT. Variable domain in full (rest from reference TRBV7-9 and TRBJ1-6): DTGVSQNPRHKITKRGQNVTFRCDPISEHNRLYWYRQTLGQGPEFLTYFQNEAQLEKSRLLSDRFSAERPKGSFSTLEIQRTEQGDSAMYLCASSLGGAANSPLHFGNGTRLTVT.

This clonotype was seen many times. One end of the junction does not line up with germline, which may come from a read error. The chain uses TRBV5-1 and TRBJ2-1; D gene ambiguous. Germline CDR1 is SGHRS and CDR2 is YFSETQ. This CDR3 spans 12 amino acids. The CDR3 protein is CASSLFYNEQFF. The CDR3 DNA sequence: TGTGCCAGCAGCTTGTTTTACAATGAGCAGTTCTTC. Full variable domain (outside the CDR3, taken from reference TRBV5-1 and TRBJ2-1): KAGVTQTPRYLIKTRGQQVTLSCSPISGHRSVSWYQQTPGQGLQFLFEYFSETQRNKGNFPGRFSGRQFSNSRSEMNVSTLELGDSALYLCASSLFYNEQFFGPGTRLTVL.

This clonotype appeared a few times. This chain joins TRBV19 and TRBJ2-3; 7 nucleotides agree with TRBD2. Per the germline V gene, CDR1 is LNHDA and CDR2 is SQIVND (reference sequence). The CDR3 has 19 residues. V lost 3 bases and J lost 0; bases outside the gene matches: 15. CDR3 sequence: CASSMLGSSGFPSTDTQYF. DNA of the CDR3: TGTGCCAGTAGTATGTTAGGGTCTAGCGGCTTTCCTAGCACAGATACGCAGTATTTT.

As for this clonotype: A much larger clone differs from this one at a single base, so this may be a read error. The chain employs TRBV4-1 and TRBJ2-3; a weak D match, TRBD2 (7 bases). Germline V gene lookup returns CDR1 MGHRA and CDR2 YSYEKL. The length of the CDR3 is 17 residues. CDR3 bases: TGCGCCAGCAGCCATGCAAGGGGGGGTACTAGCACAGATGCGCAGTATTTT. Protein product: CASSHARGGTSTDAQYF.

This clonotype was observed at least ten times. The chain couples TRBV9 to TRBJ2-7; D tentatively reads TRBD1 or TRBD2 (6 bases each). The germline V gene encodes CDR1 SGDLS and CDR2 YYNGEE. Between the trimmed V and J ends, which lost 2 bases and 2 bases, there was a span of 14 bases. The CDR3 has 15 amino acids. CDR3 nucleotide sequence: TGTGCCAGCAGCGTTGAGGCGGGGACAACCTACGAGCAGTACTTC. This sequence encodes CASSVEAGTTYEQYF.

This clonotype appeared a single time. The rearrangement links TRBV11-2 to TRBJ2-5, with D hard to call. Germline V lookup: CDR1 SGHAT, CDR2 FQNNGV. This CDR3 comprises 12 residues. Trimming shortened V by 0 bases and J by 11 bases, and 10 bases separated the two germline ends. CDR3 in amino acids: CASSLEKEPQYF. The CDR3 coding sequence is TGTGCCAGCAGCTTAGAAAAAGAGCCTCAGTACTTC.

This clonotype occurred many times. The chain carries TRBV27 and TRBJ2-1; the match to TRBD2 covers 11 bases. Looked up from germline, CDR1 is MNHEY and CDR2 is SMNVEV (reference sequence). This CDR3 contains 14 residues. J lost 6 bases, V lost 3 bases, and 1 base had no gene match. The CDR3, as DNA: TGTGCCAGCAGTTTTAGCGGGAGGGCCAATGAGCAGTTCTTC. Translating gives CASSFSGRANEQFF.

The table lists this clonotype with many counts. The chain employs TRBV11-2 and TRBJ2-3; 8 positions match TRBD2. V shed 4 bases, J shed 4 bases, and the junction held 7 bases outside the gene matches. The germline V gene encodes CDR1 SGHAT and CDR2 FQNNGV. This CDR3 spans 15 amino acids. CDR3 protein: CASSWSGSGSDTQYF. Written as DNA, the CDR3 is TGTGCCAGCAGCTGGAGCGGGAGTGGCTCAGATACGCAGTATTTT.

This clonotype was recorded many times. This chain joins TRBV7-3 and TRBJ2-1, with a weak D call TRBD1 (6 bases). Germline-derived CDR1 and CDR2 are SGHTA and FQGTGA. The CDR3 loop spans 14 amino acids. Trimming pared 2 bases from V and 4 bases from J, leaving 9 bases between. The CDR3 loop is CASSLGGHYNEQFF. The CDR3 DNA sequence: TGTGCCAGCAGCTTAGGGGGCCATTACAATGAGCAGTTCTTC. The variable domain in full, completed from reference TRBV7-3 and TRBJ2-1, reads GAGVSQTPSNKVTEKGKYVELRCDPISGHTALYWYRQSLGQGPEFLIYFQGTGAADDSGLPNDRFFAVRPEGSVSTLKIQRTERGDSAVYLCASSLGGHYNEQFFGPGTRLTVL.

This clonotype showed up just a few times. The chain couples TRBV19 to TRBJ2-1; D is unclear. Trimming cost V 5 bases and J 8 bases, with 13 bases left between them. Germline V lookup: CDR1 LNHDA, CDR2 SQIVND (reference sequence). The CDR3 sequence is 13 residues long. DNA of the CDR3: TGTGCCAGTAGTCCCCGCCCCGAGTATGAGCAGTTCTTC. Amino acid sequence: CASSPRPEYEQFF. Full variable domain (remainder filled in from reference TRBV19 and TRBJ2-1): DGGITQSPKYLFRKEGQNVTLSCEQNLNHDAMYWYRQDPGQGLRLIYYSQIVNDFQKGDIAEGYSVSREKKESFPLTVTSAQKNPTAFYLCASSPRPEYEQFFGPGTRLTVL.

This clonotype was observed at least ten times. V usage is TRBV3-1 and J usage is TRBJ1-1; TRBD1 is a possible D gene (5 bases). The V end was cut by 2 bases, the J end by 4 bases, with 11 bases between. The germline V gene encodes CDR1 LGHDT and CDR2 YNNKEL (reference sequence). The CDR3 is 14 residues long. The CDR3 DNA reads TGTGCCAGCAGCCAAACGCAGGGCGGCACTGAAGCTTTCTTT. Residues: CASSQTQGGTEAFF.

This clonotype was detected many times. The gene calls are TRBV19 and TRBJ2-1, with TRBD1 identical over 11 bases. CDR1 LNHDA and CDR2 SQIVND come from the germline V gene (reference sequence). J was trimmed by 12 bases and V by 4 bases; bases with no gene match: 11. CDR3 length: 15 residues. This CDR3 is CASSTSGTGGSGQFF. The CDR3 region has the DNA TGTGCCAGTAGTACATCCGGGACAGGGGGAAGTGGGCAGTTCTTC.

At least ten counts were recorded for this clonotype. The chain links TRBV6-1 to TRBJ1-2, with a tentative D call TRBD1 (5 bases). Trimming left V 4 bases short and J 3 bases short, with 12 bases between. The CDR3 extends over 14 amino acids. Per germline, CDR1 MNHNS and CDR2 SASEGT. CDR3 amino acids: CASSAFGADYGYTF. DNA for the CDR3: TGTGCCAGCAGTGCTTTTGGGGCGGACTATGGCTACACCTTC.

This clonotype showed up just a few times. This may arise from a read error, as a much more abundant clone is one base away. The rearrangement links TRBV28 to TRBJ2-1, with D possibly being TRBD2 (5 bases). The CDR3 loop spans 16 amino acids. V dropped 6 bases and J dropped 0 bases, with 15 bases sitting between them. Germline-derived CDR1 and CDR2 are MDHEN and SYDVKM. CDR3 in DNA: TGTGCCAGCAGATTAGATGTGGGAGTCTCCTACAATGAGCAGTTCTTC. Translation gives CASRLDVGVSYNEQFF.

The sample holds many counts of this clonotype. The chain couples TRBV28 to TRBJ2-1; 8 nucleotides align to TRBD2. Trimming cost V 5 bases and J 9 bases; bases outside gene matches: 12. The CDR3 loop spans 15 amino acids. The germline CDR1 and CDR2 sequences are MDHEN and SYDVKM. The CDR3 protein is CASSPPGLVGGEQFF. The CDR3, as DNA: TGTGCCAGCAGTCCTCCGGGACTAGTCGGGGGTGAGCAGTTCTTC.

This chain uses TRBV2 with TRBJ2-1; 7 positions agree with TRBD1. CDR3 length: 15 residues. With V trimmed by 3 bases and J by 7 bases, 9 bases remained unmatched. Germline V gives CDR1 SNHLY, CDR2 FYNNEI. The CDR3 DNA follows: TGTGCCAGCAGTGAGAACAGGGGAGTGCGGAATGAGCAGTTCTTC. Its translation: CASSENRGVRNEQFF.